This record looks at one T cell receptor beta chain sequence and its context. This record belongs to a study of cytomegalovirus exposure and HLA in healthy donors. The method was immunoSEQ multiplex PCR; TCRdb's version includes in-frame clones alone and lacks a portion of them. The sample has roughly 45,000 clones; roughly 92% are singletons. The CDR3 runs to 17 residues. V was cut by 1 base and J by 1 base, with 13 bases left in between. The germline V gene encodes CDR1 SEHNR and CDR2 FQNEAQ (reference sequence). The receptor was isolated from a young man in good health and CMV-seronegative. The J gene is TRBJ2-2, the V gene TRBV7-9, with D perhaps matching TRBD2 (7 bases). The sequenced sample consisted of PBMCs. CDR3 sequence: CASSLGGGGLNTGELFF. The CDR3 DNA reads TGTGCCAGCAGCTTAGGCGGCGGGGGCCTGAACACCGGGGAGCTGTTTTTT.